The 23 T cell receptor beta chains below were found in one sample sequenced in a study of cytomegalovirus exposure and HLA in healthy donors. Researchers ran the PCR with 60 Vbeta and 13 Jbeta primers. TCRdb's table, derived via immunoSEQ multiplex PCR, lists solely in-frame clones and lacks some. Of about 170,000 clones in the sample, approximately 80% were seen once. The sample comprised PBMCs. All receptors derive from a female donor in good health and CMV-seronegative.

The CDR3 bases are TGTGCCAGCAGCTTGGAGAGGACAGGGAGTTCAGGGCAGCCCCAGCATTTT. This sequence encodes CASSLERTGSSGQPQHF. The chain couples TRBV5-5 to TRBJ1-5; TRBD1 matches at 8 bases. This CDR3 region has 17 residues. The V gene end was trimmed by 0 bases and the J gene end by 7 bases; junction bases not matched to a gene: 12. Germline assignment: CDR1 SGHKS and CDR2 YYEKEE (reference sequence).

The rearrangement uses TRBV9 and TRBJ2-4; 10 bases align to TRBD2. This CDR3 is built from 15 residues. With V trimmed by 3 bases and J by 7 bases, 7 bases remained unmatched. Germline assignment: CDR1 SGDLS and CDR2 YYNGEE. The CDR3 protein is CASSARAGGPNIQYF. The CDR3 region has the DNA TGTGCCAGCAGCGCCAGAGCGGGAGGGCCGAACATTCAGTACTTC.

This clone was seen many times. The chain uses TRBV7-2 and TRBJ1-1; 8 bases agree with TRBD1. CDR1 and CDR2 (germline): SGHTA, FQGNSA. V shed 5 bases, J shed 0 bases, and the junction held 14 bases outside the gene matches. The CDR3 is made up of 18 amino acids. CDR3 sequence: CASSIRAGTGALNTEAFF. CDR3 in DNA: TGTGCCAGCAGCATACGGGCCGGGACAGGAGCTCTGAACACTGAAGCTTTCTTT.

The CDR3, as DNA: TGTGCCAGCAGTAAGACTAGCGGGAGAGGCGAGCAGTACTTC. Protein: CASSKTSGRGEQYF. The genes are TRBV6-5 and TRBJ2-7, with 12 bases that match TRBD2. The CDR3 loop spans 14 amino acids. The germline V gene has CDR1 MNHEY and CDR2 SVGAGI. Trimming cost V 5 bases and J 6 bases; bases outside gene matches: 5.

This CDR3 reads CASALTGPYEQYF. CDR3 bases: TGTGCCAGCGCCCTGACAGGGCCCTACGAGCAGTACTTC. The V and J genes are TRBV7-8 and TRBJ2-5, with 7 positions matching TRBD1. TRBJ2-7 explains the end of the DNA better; the J call may be wrong. Germline values: CDR1 SGHVS, CDR2 FQNEAQ. CDR3 length: 13 amino acids.

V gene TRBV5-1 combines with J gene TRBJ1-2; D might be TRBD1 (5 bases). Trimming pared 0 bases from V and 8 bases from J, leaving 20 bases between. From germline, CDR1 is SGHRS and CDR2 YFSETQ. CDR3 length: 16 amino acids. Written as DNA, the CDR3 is TGCGCCAGCAGCTTGGCTCCGGCGACACTGGAGGGGGGCTACACCTTC. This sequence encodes CASSLAPATLEGGYTF.

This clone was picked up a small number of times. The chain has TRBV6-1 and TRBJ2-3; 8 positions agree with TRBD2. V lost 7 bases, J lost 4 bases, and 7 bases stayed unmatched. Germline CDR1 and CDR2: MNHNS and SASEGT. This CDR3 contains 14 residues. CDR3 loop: CASTSGLAADTQYF. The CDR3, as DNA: TGTGCCAGCACCTCCGGACTAGCAGCAGATACGCAGTATTTT.

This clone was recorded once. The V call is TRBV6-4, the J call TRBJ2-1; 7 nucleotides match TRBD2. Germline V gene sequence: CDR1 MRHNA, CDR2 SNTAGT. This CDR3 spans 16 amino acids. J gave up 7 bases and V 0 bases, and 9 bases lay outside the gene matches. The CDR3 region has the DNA TGTGCCAGCAGTGACTCCAGGGAGGGAGTATGGAATGAGCAGTTCTTC. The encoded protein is CASSDSREGVWNEQFF.

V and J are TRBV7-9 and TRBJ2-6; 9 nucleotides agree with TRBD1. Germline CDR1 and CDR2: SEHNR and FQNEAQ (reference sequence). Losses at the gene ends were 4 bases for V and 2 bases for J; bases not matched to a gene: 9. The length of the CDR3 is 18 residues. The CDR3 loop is CASSSRRDRVTGANVLTF. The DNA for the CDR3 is TGTGCCAGCAGCTCTAGACGGGACAGGGTAACTGGGGCCAACGTCCTGACTTTC.

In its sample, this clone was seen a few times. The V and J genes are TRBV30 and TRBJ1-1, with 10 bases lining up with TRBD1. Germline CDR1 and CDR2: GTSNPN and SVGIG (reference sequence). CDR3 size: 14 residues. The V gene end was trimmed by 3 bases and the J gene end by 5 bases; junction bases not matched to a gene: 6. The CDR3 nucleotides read TGTGCCTGGAGGAGACAGGGGGCCTTAACTGAAGCTTTCTTT. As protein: CAWRRQGALTEAFF. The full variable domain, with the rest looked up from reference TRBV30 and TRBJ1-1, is SQTIHQWPATLVQPVGSPLSLECTVEGTSNPNLYWYRQAAGRGLQLLFYSVGIGQISSEVPQNLSASRPQDRQFILSSKKLLLSDSGFYLCAWRRQGALTEAFFGQGTRLTVV.

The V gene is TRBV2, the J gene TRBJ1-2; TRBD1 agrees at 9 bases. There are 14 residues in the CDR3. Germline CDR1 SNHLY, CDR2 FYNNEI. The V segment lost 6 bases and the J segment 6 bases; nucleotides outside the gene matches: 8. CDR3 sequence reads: CASRDRDRAHGYTF. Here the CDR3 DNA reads TGTGCCAGCAGGGACCGGGACAGGGCCCATGGCTACACCTTC.

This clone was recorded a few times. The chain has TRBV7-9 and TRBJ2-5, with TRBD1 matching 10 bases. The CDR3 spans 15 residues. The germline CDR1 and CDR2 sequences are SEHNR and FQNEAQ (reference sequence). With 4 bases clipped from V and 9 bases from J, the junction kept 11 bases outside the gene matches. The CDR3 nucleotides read TGTGCCAGCAGCTCTAATCCGGGACAGGGGAGTCCCCAGTACTTC. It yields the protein CASSSNPGQGSPQYF.

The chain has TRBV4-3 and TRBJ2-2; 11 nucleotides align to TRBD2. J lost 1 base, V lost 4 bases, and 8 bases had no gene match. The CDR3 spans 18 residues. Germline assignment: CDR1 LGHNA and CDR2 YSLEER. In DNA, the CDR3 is TGCGCCAGCAGCCTAGATTTAGCGGGAGGGCAGAACACCGGGGAGCTGTTTTTT. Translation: CASSLDLAGGQNTGELFF.

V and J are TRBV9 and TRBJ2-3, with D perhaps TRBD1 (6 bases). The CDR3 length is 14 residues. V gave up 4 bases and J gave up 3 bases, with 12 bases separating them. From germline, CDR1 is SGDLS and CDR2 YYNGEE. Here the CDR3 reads CASSNSDRTDTQYF. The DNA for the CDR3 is TGTGCCAGCAGCAATTCGGACAGAACAGATACGCAGTATTTT.

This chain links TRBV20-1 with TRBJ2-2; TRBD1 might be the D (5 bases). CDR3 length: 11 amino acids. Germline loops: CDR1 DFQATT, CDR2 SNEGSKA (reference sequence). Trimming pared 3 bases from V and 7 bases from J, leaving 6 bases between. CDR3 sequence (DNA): TGCAGTGCTAGGGACATCGGGGAGCTGTTTTTT. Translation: CSARDIGELFF.

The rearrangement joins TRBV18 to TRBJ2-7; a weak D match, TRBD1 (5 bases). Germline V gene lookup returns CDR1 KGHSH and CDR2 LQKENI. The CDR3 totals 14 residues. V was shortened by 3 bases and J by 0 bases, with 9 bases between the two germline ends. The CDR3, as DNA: TGTGCCAGCTCACCTAGGGGCCGCTCCTACGAGCAGTACTTC. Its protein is CASSPRGRSYEQYF.

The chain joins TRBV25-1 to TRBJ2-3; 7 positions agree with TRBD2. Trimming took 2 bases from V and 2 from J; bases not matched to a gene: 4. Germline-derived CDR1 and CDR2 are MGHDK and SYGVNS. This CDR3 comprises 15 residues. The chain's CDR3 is CASSERAGHTDTQYF. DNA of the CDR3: TGTGCCAGCAGTGAACGAGCGGGGCACACAGATACGCAGTATTTT.

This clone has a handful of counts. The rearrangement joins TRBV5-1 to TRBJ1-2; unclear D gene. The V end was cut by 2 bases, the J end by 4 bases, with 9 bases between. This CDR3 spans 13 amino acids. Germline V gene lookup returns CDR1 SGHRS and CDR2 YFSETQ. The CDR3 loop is CASSFTPGYGYTF. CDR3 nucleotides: TGCGCCAGCAGCTTCACCCCGGGCTATGGCTACACCTTC. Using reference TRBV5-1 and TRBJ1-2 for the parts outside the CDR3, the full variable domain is KAGVTQTPRYLIKTRGQQVTLSCSPISGHRSVSWYQQTPGQGLQFLFEYFSETQRNKGNFPGRFSGRQFSNSRSEMNVSTLELGDSALYLCASSFTPGYGYTFGSGTRLTVV.

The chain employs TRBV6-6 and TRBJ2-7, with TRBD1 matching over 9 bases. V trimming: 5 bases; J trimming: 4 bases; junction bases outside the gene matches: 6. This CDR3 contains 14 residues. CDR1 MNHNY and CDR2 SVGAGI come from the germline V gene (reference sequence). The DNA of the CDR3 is TGTGCCAGCAGTCCCCACGGACAGGGGTACGAGCAGTACTTC. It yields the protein CASSPHGQGYEQYF.

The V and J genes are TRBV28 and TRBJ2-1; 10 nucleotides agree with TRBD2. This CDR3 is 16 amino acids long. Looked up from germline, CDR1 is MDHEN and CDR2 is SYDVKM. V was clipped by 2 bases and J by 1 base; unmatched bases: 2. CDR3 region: CASSLGSGRSYNEQFF. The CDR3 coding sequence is TGTGCCAGCAGTTTAGGTAGCGGGAGGTCCTACAATGAGCAGTTCTTC.

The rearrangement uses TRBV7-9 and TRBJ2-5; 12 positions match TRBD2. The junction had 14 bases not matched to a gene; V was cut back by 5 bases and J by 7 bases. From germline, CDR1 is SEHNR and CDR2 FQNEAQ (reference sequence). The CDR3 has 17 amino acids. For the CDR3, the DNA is TGTGCCAGCAGCCTAACGCCGGGACTAGCGGGCCTCCTGACCCAGTACTTC. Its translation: CASSLTPGLAGLLTQYF.

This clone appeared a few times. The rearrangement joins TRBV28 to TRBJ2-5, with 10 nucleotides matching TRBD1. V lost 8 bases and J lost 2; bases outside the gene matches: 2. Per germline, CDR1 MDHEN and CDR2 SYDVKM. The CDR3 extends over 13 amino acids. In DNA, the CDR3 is TGTGCCAGCCGGGACAGGGGTCAAGAGACCCAGTACTTC. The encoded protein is CASRDRGQETQYF.

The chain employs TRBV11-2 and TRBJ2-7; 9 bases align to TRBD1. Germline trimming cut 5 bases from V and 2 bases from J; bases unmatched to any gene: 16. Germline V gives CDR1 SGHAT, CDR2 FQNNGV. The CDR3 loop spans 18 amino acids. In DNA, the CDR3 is TGTGCCAGCAGCCCGCTCGGGACAGGGAGACGAGGAACCTACGAGCAGTACTTC. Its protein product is CASSPLGTGRRGTYEQYF.